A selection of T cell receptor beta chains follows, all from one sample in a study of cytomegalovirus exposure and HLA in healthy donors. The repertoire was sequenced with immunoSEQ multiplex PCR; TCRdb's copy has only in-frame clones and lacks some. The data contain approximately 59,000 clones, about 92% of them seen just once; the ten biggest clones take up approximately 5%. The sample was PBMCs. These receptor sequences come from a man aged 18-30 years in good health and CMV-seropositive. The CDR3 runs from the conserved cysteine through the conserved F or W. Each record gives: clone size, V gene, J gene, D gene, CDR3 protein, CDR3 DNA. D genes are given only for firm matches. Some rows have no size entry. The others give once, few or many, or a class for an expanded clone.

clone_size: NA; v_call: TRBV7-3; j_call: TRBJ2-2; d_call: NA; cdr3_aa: CASSSTLFPTGELFF; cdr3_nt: TGTGCCAGCAGCTCCACTCTCTTCCCCACCGGGGAGCTGTTTTTT
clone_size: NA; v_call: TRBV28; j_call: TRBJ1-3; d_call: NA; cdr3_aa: CASSLSNRTPPRYF; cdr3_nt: TGTGCCAGCAGTTTAAGTAATAGGACACCACCGAGATATTTT
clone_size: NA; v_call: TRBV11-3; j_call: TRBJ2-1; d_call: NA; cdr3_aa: CASSLQTTSYNEQFF; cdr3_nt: TGTGCCAGCAGCTTACAAACGACTTCCTACAATGAGCAGTTCTTC
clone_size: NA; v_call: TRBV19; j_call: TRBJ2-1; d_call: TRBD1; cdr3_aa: CASRKGQGSYNEQFF; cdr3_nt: TGTGCCAGTAGAAAAGGACAGGGTTCCTACAATGAGCAGTTCTTC
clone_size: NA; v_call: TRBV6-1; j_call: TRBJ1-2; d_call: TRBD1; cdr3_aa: CASKGQGAHGYTF; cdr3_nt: TGTGCCAGCAAAGGGCAGGGGGCGCACGGCTACACCTTC
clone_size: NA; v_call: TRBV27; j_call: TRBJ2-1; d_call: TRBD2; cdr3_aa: CASSRRLAGGRYNEQFF; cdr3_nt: TGTGCCAGCAGTCGAAGACTAGCGGGAGGGAGGTACAATGAGCAGTTCTTC
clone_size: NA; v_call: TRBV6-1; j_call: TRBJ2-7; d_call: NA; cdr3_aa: CASSEVGGYEQYF; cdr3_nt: TGTGCCAGCAGTGAGGTTGGCGGTTACGAGCAGTACTTC
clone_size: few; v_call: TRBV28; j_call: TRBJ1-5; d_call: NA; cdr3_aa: CASRQGYGEPQHF; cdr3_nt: TGTGCCAGCAGACAGGGCTACGGGGAGCCCCAGCATTTT
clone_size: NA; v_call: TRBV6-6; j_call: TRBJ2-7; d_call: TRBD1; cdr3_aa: CASSWGQGYEQYF; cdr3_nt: TGTGCCAGCAGTTGGGGACAGGGCTACGAGCAGTACTTC
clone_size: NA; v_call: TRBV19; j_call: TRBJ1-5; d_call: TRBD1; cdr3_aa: CASSQGPGQGLDQPQHF; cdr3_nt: TGTGCCAGTAGTCAGGGTCCGGGACAGGGTTTGGATCAGCCCCAGCATTTT
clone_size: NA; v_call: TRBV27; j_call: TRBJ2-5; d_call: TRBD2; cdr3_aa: CASSSDPRGGETQYF; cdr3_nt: TGTGCCAGCAGTTCCGATCCTCGGGGGGGGGAGACCCAGTACTTC
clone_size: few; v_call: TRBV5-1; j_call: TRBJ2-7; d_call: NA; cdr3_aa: CASSLAPGGTYEQYF; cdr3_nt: TGCGCCAGCAGCTTGGCCCCAGGGGGGACCTACGAGCAGTACTTC
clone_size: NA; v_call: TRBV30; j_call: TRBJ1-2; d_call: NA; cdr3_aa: CAWSGANYGYTF; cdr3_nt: TGTGCCTGGAGCGGTGCTAACTATGGCTACACCTTC
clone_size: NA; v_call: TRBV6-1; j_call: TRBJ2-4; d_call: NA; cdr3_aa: CASSEALGLAKNIQYF; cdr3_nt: TGTGCCAGCAGTGAAGCGCTGGGACTAGCCAAAAACATTCAGTACTTC
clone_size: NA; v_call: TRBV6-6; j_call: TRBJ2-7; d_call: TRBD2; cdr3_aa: CASSMTSGNLYEQYF; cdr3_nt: TGTGCCTCGTCAATGACTAGCGGGAATTTGTACGAGCAGTACTTC
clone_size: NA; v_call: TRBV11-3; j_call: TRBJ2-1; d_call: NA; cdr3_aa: CASSFSSNSAADNEQFF; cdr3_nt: TGTGCCAGCAGCTTTAGTAGTAATAGCGCCGCAGACAATGAGCAGTTCTTC
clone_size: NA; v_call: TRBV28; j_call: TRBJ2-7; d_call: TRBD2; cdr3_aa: CASSRRSGGPGRQYF; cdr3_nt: TGTGCCAGCTCCCGTAGGTCGGGAGGGCCGGGGAGGCAGTACTTC
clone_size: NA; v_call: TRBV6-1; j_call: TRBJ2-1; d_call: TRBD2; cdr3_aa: CASSQGTSGRALEQFF; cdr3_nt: TGTGCCAGCAGTCAAGGGACTAGCGGGAGGGCACTTGAGCAGTTCTTC
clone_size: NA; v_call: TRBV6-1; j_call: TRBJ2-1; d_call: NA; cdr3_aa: CASSGILDSAGGNEQFF; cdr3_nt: TGTGCCAGCAGTGGAATCCTCGACTCCGCCGGGGGCAATGAGCAGTTCTTC
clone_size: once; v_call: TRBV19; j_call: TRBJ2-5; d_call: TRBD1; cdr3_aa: CASSPTGPETQYF; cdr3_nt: TGTGCCAGTAGTCCGACAGGGCCCGAGACCCAGTACTTC
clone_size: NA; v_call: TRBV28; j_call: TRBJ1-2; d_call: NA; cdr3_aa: CASSLDRLYGYTF; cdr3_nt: TGTGCCAGCAGTCTTGACAGACTCTATGGCTACACCTTC
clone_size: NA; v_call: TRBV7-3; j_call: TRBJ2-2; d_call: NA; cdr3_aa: CASSLARAGELFF; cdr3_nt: TGTGCCAGCAGCCTAGCCCGAGCCGGGGAGCTGTTTTTT
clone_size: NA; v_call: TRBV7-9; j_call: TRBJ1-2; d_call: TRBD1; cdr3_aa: CASSLADRDLLYGYTF; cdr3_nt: TGTGCCAGCAGCTTAGCCGACAGGGATTTACTCTATGGCTACACCTTC
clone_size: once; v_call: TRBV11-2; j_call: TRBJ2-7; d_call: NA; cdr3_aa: CASSLEAVIPYEQYF; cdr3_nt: TGTGCCAGCAGCTTAGAGGCGGTTATACCCTACGAGCAGTACTTC
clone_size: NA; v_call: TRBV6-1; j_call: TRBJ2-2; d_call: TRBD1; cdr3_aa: CASSASWDRGELFF; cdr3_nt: TGTGCCAGCAGTGCCTCCTGGGACAGGGGGGAGCTGTTTTTT
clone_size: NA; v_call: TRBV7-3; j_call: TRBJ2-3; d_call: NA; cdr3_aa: CASSFREWTDTQYF; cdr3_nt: TGTGCCAGCAGCTTTCGGGAGTGGACAGATACGCAGTATTTT
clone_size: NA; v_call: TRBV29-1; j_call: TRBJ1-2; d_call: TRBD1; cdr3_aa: CSALGGTGGLVRGYTF; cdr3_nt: TGCAGCGCCCTGGGGGGGACAGGGGGTCTCGTGCGTGGCTACACCTTC
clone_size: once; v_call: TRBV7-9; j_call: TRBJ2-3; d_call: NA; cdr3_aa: CASSLIPLAQWSDTQYF; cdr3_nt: TGTGCCAGCAGCTTAATTCCCCTAGCGCAATGGTCAGATACGCAGTATTTT
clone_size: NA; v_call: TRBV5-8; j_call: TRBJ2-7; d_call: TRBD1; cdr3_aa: CASSPLDRGSLYEQYF; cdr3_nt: TGTGCCAGCAGCCCACTGGACAGGGGGTCGTTGTACGAGCAGTACTTC
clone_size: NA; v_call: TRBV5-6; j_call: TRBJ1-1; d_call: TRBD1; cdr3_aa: CASSGPTGGLFGAFF; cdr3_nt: TGTGCCAGCAGCGGCCCGACAGGGGGGCTTTTTGGGGCTTTCTTT
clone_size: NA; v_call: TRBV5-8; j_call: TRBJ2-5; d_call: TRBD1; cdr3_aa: CASRRRGQGQETQYF; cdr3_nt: TGTGCCAGCAGGCGTCGAGGACAGGGTCAAGAGACCCAGTACTTC
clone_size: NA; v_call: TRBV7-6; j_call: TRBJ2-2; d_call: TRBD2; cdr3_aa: CASSPKTSGVDTGELFF; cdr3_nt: TGTGCCAGCAGCCCGAAAACTAGCGGAGTTGACACCGGGGAGCTGTTTTTT
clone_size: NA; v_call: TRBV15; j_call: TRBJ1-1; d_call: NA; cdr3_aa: CATSRVGGWTEAFF; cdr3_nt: TGTGCCACCAGCAGAGTGGGAGGGTGGACTGAAGCTTTCTTT
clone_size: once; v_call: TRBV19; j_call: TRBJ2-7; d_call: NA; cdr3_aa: CASSIAGASYEQYF; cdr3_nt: TGTGCCAGTAGTATTGCAGGGGCCAGTTACGAGCAGTACTTC
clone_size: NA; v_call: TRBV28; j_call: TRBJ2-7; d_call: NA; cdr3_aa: CASSPLYVDTFYF; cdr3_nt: TGTGCCAGCAGCCCATTATATGTGGACACCTTTTACTTC
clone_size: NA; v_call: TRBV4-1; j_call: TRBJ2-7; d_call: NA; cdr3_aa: CASSPLGLPTYEQYF; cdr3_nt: TGCGCCAGCAGCCCCCTGGGACTGCCCACCTACGAGCAGTACTTC
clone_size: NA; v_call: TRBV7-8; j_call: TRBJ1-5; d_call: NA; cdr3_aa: CASSLDEEFNQPQHF; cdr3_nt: TGTGCCAGCAGCTTAGATGAGGAATTCAATCAGCCCCAGCATTTT
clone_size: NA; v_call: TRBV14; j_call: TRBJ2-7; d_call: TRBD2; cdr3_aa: CASSQGTSYEQYF; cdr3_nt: TGTGCCAGCAGCCAAGGGACTAGCTACGAGCAGTACTTC
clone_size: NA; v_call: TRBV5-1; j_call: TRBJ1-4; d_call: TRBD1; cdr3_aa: CASSLDGTGAEKLFF; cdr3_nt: TGCGCCAGCAGCCTGGACGGGACAGGGGCTGAAAAACTGTTTTTT
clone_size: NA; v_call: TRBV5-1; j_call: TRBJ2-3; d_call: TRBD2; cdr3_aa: CASREIAGGRTDTQYF; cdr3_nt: TGCGCCAGCAGGGAGATAGCGGGAGGGAGAACAGATACGCAGTATTTT
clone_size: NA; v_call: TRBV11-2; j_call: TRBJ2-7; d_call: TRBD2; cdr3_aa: CASDRGGREASYEQYF; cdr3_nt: TGTGCCAGCGACCGGGGAGGGCGGGAGGCATCCTACGAGCAGTACTTC
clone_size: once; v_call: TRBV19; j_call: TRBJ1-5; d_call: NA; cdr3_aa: CASSRRDRINQPQHF; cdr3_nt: TGTGCCAGTTCTAGAAGAGACAGGATCAATCAGCCCCAGCATTTT
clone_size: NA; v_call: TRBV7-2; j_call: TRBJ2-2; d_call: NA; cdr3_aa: CASSPGTLNTGELFF; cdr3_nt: TGTGCCAGCAGCCCCGGGACATTGAACACCGGGGAGCTGTTTTTT
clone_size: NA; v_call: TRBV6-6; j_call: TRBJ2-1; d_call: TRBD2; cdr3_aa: CASSFLAGGGNEQFF; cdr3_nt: TGTGCCAGCAGCTTCTTAGCGGGAGGGGGCAATGAGCAGTTCTTC
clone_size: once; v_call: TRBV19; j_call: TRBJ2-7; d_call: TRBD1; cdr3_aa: CASSRTGGAYEQYF; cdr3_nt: TGTGCCAGTAGTCGGACAGGGGGAGCCTACGAGCAGTACTTC
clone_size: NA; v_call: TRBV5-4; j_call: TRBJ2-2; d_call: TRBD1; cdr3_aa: CASSDGKGTGRTGELFF; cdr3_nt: TGTGCCAGCAGCGACGGTAAAGGGACAGGGAGAACCGGGGAGCTGTTTTTT
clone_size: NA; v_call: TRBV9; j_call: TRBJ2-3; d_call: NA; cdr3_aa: CASSVDGTDMQYF; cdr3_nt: TGTGCCAGCAGCGTAGACGGCACAGATATGCAGTATTTT
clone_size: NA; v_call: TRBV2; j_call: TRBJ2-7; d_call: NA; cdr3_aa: CASTRGLITTYEQYF; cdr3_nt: TGTGCCAGCACCCGAGGACTGATAACTACCTACGAGCAGTACTTC
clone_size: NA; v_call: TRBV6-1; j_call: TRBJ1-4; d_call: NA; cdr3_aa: CASTEQPTNEKLFF; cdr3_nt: TGTGCCAGCACGGAACAGCCAACTAATGAAAAACTGTTTTTT
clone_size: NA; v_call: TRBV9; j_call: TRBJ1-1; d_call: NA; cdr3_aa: CASSPGLGQNTEAFF; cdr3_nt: TGTGCCAGCAGCCCCGGGCTGGGGCAGAACACTGAAGCTTTCTTT
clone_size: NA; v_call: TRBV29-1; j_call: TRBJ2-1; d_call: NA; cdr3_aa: CSVRGSSYNEQFF; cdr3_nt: TGCAGCGTTAGGGGGAGCTCCTACAATGAGCAGTTCTTC
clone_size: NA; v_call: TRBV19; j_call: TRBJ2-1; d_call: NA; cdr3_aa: CASSMGLGNVAVYEQFF; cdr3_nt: TGTGCCAGTAGTATGGGACTTGGTAATGTCGCGGTTTATGAGCAGTTCTTC
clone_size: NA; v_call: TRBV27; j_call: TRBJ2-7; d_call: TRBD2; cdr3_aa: CASSPSGRPWEQYF; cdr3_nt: TGTGCCAGCAGCCCCAGCGGGAGGCCTTGGGAGCAGTACTTC
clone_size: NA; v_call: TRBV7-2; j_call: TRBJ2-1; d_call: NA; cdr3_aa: CASSPRLISNEQFF; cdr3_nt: TGTGCCAGCAGCCCCAGATTGATCTCGAATGAGCAGTTCTTC
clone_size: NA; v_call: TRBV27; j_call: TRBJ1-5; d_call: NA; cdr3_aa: CASSLSAGQGNQPQHF; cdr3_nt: TGTGCCAGCAGTTTATCGGCAGGACAAGGCAATCAGCCCCAGCATTTT